This T cell receptor (beta chain) is drawn from a study of T cell changes during pregnancy in multiple sclerosis. The table came from immunoSEQ multiplex PCR; TCRdb's copy has only in-frame clones and leaves some out. The table has approximately 69,000 clones, over 85% seen once. The CDR3 consists of 13 residues. The V gene end was trimmed by 4 bases and the J gene end by 2 bases; junction bases not matched to a gene: 1. The germline V gene has CDR1 KGHSH and CDR2 LQKENI. The chain joins TRBV18 to TRBJ1-2; 7 positions agree with TRBD1. The clonotype originates from a female donor in good health, enrolled as a control in a pregnancy study. The sample consisted of peripheral blood, taken in the second trimester of pregnancy. The CDR3 reads CASSLDRNYGYTF. The CDR3, as DNA: TGTGCCAGCTCACTGGACAGGAACTATGGCTACACCTTC. The whole variable domain, remainder taken from reference TRBV18 and TRBJ1-2, is NAGVMQNPRHLVRRRGQEARLRCSPMKGHSHVYWYRQLPEEGLKFMVYLQKENIIDESGMPKERFSAEFPKEGPSILRIQQVVRGDSAAYFCASSLDRNYGYTFGSGTRLTVV.